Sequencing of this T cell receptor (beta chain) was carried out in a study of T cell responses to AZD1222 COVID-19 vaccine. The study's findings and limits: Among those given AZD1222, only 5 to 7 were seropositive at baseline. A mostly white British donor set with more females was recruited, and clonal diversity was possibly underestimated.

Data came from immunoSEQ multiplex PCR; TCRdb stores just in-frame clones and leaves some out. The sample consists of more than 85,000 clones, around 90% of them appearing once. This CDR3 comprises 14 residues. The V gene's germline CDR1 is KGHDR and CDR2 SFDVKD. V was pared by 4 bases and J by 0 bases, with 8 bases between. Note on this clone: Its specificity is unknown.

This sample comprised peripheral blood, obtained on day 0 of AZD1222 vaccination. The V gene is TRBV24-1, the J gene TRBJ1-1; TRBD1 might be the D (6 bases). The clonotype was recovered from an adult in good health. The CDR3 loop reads CATSEGDMNTEAFF. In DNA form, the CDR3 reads TGTGCCACCAGTGAAGGGGACATGAACACTGAAGCTTTCTTT.